This T cell receptor (beta chain) was found in a study of neoadjuvant anti-PD-1 for oral cavity cancer. Whole-study findings and limits: Higher pretreatment blood Treg/Th17 ratios correlated with higher pretreatment blood and lower post-treatment tumor TCRbeta clonality. With a few patients per group, TCR findings need larger cohorts.

This clone was counted between two and nine times. Its target is not known. Only in-frame clones appear in the TCRdb table, and some are missing; sequencing was by immunoSEQ multiplex PCR. The sample holds about 9,800 clones, roughly 61% seen once. The time point was: after neoadjuvant nivolumab, at surgical resection. Cohort: HPV-negative, locally advanced oral cavity squamous cell carcinoma patients. Blood cells were analyzed directly, without culture or expansion. The specimen comprised PBMCs, sampled after nivolumab (anti-PD-1) treatment. The clonotype was recovered from a person aged 35-79 years with oral cavity squamous cell carcinoma.

The CDR3 region has the DNA TGTGCCAGTAGTTTAGGACTATTCGGGGGCACTGAAGCTTTCTTT. Residues: CASSLGLFGGTEAFF. The chain links TRBV19 to TRBJ1-1, with D perhaps matching TRBD1 (5 bases). Germline CDR1 is LNHDA and CDR2 is SQIVND (reference sequence). Between the trimmed V and J ends, which lost 5 bases and 4 bases, there was a span of 17 bases. The CDR3 has 15 amino acids.